The rows below give T cell receptor beta chains drawn from one sample of a study of cytomegalovirus exposure and HLA in healthy donors. Data came from immunoSEQ multiplex PCR; TCRdb stores just in-frame clones and leaves some out. The data hold some 140,000 clones, with around 85% observed a single time. What was sequenced was PBMCs. The receptors were sampled from a man between 18 and 29 years old in good health and CMV-seronegative. CDR3s include the opening cysteine and the closing phenylalanine or tryptophan. Each record gives: D gene, V gene, J gene, clone size, CDR3 DNA, CDR3 protein. D genes are given only for firm matches. The size entry is marked missing in some rows and otherwise reads once, few, many or a size class.

d_gene: .; v_gene: TRBV5-6; j_gene: TRBJ2-5; abundance: .; CDR3nt: TGTGCCAGCAGCTTACAGGAGACCCAGTACTTC; CDR3aa: CASSLQETQYF
d_gene: TRBD2; v_gene: TRBV11-3; j_gene: TRBJ2-3; abundance: .; CDR3nt: TGTGCCAGCAGCCGGTCGGCGGGAGAGTTCCCAGATACGCAGTATTTT; CDR3aa: CASSRSAGEFPDTQYF
d_gene: TRBD2; v_gene: TRBV30; j_gene: TRBJ2-7; abundance: .; CDR3nt: TGTGCCTGGAGTAAGGGACTAGCCTCCTACGAGCAGTACTTC; CDR3aa: CAWSKGLASYEQYF
d_gene: .; v_gene: TRBV5-1; j_gene: TRBJ2-5; abundance: .; CDR3nt: TGCGCCAGCAGCGTAGAGGGCCAGAGGGTCGAGACCCAGTACTTC; CDR3aa: CASSVEGQRVETQYF
d_gene: TRBD2; v_gene: TRBV27; j_gene: TRBJ2-6; abundance: .; CDR3nt: TGTGCCAGCACCCGGGGGGGGCCCTCCTCTGGGGCCAACGTCCTGACTTTC; CDR3aa: CASTRGGPSSGANVLTF
d_gene: .; v_gene: TRBV27; j_gene: TRBJ1-2; abundance: .; CDR3nt: TGTGCCAGCAGACCACAGGGAATTTGGGGCTACACCTTC; CDR3aa: CASRPQGIWGYTF
d_gene: .; v_gene: TRBV29-1; j_gene: TRBJ2-1; abundance: .; CDR3nt: TGCAGCGCCCAAAACAATGAGCAGTTCTTC; CDR3aa: CSAQNNEQFF
d_gene: TRBD2; v_gene: TRBV7-2; j_gene: TRBJ2-5; abundance: .; CDR3nt: TGTGCCAGCAGCTTGACTAGCGGGGGGTTCCAAGAGACCCAGTACTTC; CDR3aa: CASSLTSGGFQETQYF
d_gene: TRBD2; v_gene: TRBV18; j_gene: TRBJ2-7; abundance: .; CDR3nt: TGTGCCAGCCTAACTAGCGGGAGTTCTCGCGAGCAGTACTTC; CDR3aa: CASLTSGSSREQYF
d_gene: TRBD1; v_gene: TRBV30; j_gene: TRBJ1-2; abundance: .; CDR3nt: TGTGCCTGGATTGGGGGACAGGGAGTAGGAAAAGGCTATGGCTACACCTTC; CDR3aa: CAWIGGQGVGKGYGYTF
d_gene: .; v_gene: TRBV5-4; j_gene: TRBJ1-4; abundance: .; CDR3nt: TGTGCCACCCGGGGGGAAACAGCAGCTAATGAAAAACTGTTTTTT; CDR3aa: CATRGETAANEKLFF
d_gene: .; v_gene: TRBV27; j_gene: TRBJ2-7; abundance: few; CDR3nt: TGTGCCAGCAGTTTACGAGGGAGGTACGAGCAGTACTTC; CDR3aa: CASSLRGRYEQYF
d_gene: .; v_gene: TRBV9; j_gene: TRBJ2-5; abundance: .; CDR3nt: TGTGCCAGCAGCGTAGGTTCACAGCAAGAGACCCAGTACTTC; CDR3aa: CASSVGSQQETQYF
d_gene: .; v_gene: TRBV5-1; j_gene: TRBJ2-2; abundance: once; CDR3nt: TGCGCCAGCAGATTATTCGGGGGGCCGGGTTCTGGGGAGCTGTTTTTT; CDR3aa: CASRLFGGPGSGELFF
d_gene: TRBD1; v_gene: TRBV30; j_gene: TRBJ2-7; abundance: .; CDR3nt: TGTGCCTGGACCGAGACAGGGGGTTACGAGCAGTACTTC; CDR3aa: CAWTETGGYEQYF
d_gene: .; v_gene: TRBV5-1; j_gene: TRBJ1-2; abundance: .; CDR3nt: TGCGCCAGCAGCTTGGACTATGGCAACTATGGCTACACCTTC; CDR3aa: CASSLDYGNYGYTF
d_gene: TRBD2; v_gene: TRBV13; j_gene: TRBJ2-1; abundance: .; CDR3nt: TGTGCCAGCAGCTACGGACTAGCGGACAATGAGCAGTTCTTC; CDR3aa: CASSYGLADNEQFF
d_gene: TRBD1; v_gene: TRBV7-9; j_gene: TRBJ2-1; abundance: .; CDR3nt: TGTGCCAGCAGCCCGGACAGGAATAGTAATGAGCAGTTCTTC; CDR3aa: CASSPDRNSNEQFF
d_gene: TRBD1; v_gene: TRBV7-8; j_gene: TRBJ2-7; abundance: .; CDR3nt: TGTGCCAGCAGACCAGGGACAGGGGACTACTACGAGCAGTACTTC; CDR3aa: CASRPGTGDYYEQYF
d_gene: .; v_gene: TRBV7-9; j_gene: TRBJ2-7; abundance: once; CDR3nt: TGTGCCAGCAGCTGGGCATTGGGTCCCGAGCAGTACTTC; CDR3aa: CASSWALGPEQYF